These 26 T cell receptor beta chains came from one sample sequenced in a study of cytomegalovirus exposure and HLA in healthy donors. Here immunoSEQ multiplex PCR was the method, and the copy in TCRdb shows in-frame clones only, minus some. The sample lists a few hundred thousand clones; about 91% were seen once. Sequencing was done on a sample of PBMCs. These TCRs come from a young woman in good health and CMV-seronegative.

The rearrangement joins TRBV29-1 to TRBJ2-1; 10 positions agree with TRBD2. V lost 4 bases and J lost 7; bases outside the gene matches: 7. Germline values: CDR1 SQVTM, CDR2 ANQGSEA. The CDR3 runs 14 residues. CDR3: CSVAVELAGNEQFF. The DNA of the CDR3 is TGCAGCGTTGCTGTCGAACTAGCGGGAAATGAGCAGTTCTTC.

This clone showed up just once. The chain is built from TRBV5-6 and TRBJ2-1, with D possibly matching TRBD1 (5 bases). The V end lost 2 bases, the J end lost 4 bases, and 13 bases lay between the germline ends. The CDR3 is 15 amino acids. Germline V gives CDR1 SGHDT, CDR2 YYEEEE. The CDR3 is CASSLRQGLYNEQFF. The CDR3 DNA sequence: TGTGCCAGCAGCTTACGGCAGGGTTTGTACAATGAGCAGTTCTTC.

The chain employs TRBV7-2 and TRBJ1-5; no clear D. CDR1 is SGHTA and CDR2 is FQGNSA in the germline V gene. This CDR3 region has 13 residues. Trimming removed 3 bases at V and 5 bases at J, with 8 bases between. The DNA for the CDR3 is TGTGCCAGCAGCTTGCAACTTGATCAGCCCCAGCATTTT. Amino acids: CASSLQLDQPQHF.

Comments on this clone: The junction does not match germline at one end; this may be a read error. The DNA for the CDR3 is TGTGCCAGCAGCTTGGTCTGGGACTCCCGTGAATTGCTCTTC. Amino acid sequence: CASSLVWDSRELLF. The chain uses TRBV5-5 and TRBJ2-1; tentative D call: TRBD2 (6 bases). Germline V CDR1 and CDR2: SGHKS, YYEKEE (reference sequence). The CDR3 length is 14 residues. Using reference TRBV5-5 and TRBJ2-1 for the parts outside the CDR3, the full variable domain is DAGVTQSPTHLIKTRGQQVTLRCSPISGHKSVSWYQQVLGQGPQFIFQYYEKEERGRGNFPDRFSARQFPNYSSELNVNALLLGDSALYLCASSLVWDSRELLFGPGTRLTVL.

This clone was seen a single time. The chain carries TRBV11-2 and TRBJ2-2, with TRBD1 matching 11 bases. The ends lost 3 bases at V and 4 bases at J; junction bases unmatched: 4. From germline, CDR1 is SGHAT and CDR2 FQNNGV. This CDR3 region has 16 residues. In DNA, the CDR3 is TGTGCCAGCAGCTTGACCGGGACAGGGGGCACCGGGGAGCTGTTTTTT. Its translation: CASSLTGTGGTGELFF.

This sequence joins TRBV5-1 and TRBJ2-2, with 7 bases identical to TRBD2. Unmatched junction bases numbered 6, after V lost 3 bases and J lost 1 base. The CDR3 contains 16 residues. Germline assignment: CDR1 SGHRS and CDR2 YFSETQ. The CDR3 sequence: CASSSQRGENTGELFF. Written as DNA, the CDR3 is TGCGCCAGCAGCTCCCAGCGGGGCGAGAACACCGGGGAGCTGTTTTTT. The variable domain in full, with the rest retrieved from reference TRBV5-1 and TRBJ2-2, is KAGVTQTPRYLIKTRGQQVTLSCSPISGHRSVSWYQQTPGQGLQFLFEYFSETQRNKGNFPGRFSGRQFSNSRSEMNVSTLELGDSALYLCASSSQRGENTGELFFGEGSRLTVL.

This CDR3 is CASSLDQTGTGYTF. CDR3 DNA: TGTGCCAGCAGCTTAGACCAGACAGGGACTGGCTACACCTTC. J is TRBJ1-2 and V is TRBV7-8; 7 nucleotides line up with TRBD1. The ends lost 1 base at V and 7 bases at J; junction bases unmatched: 6. The CDR3 length is 14 residues. Germline loops: CDR1 SGHVS, CDR2 FQNEAQ.

The chain carries TRBV25-1 and TRBJ2-7; TRBD2 might be the D (6 bases). Germline CDR1 MGHDK, CDR2 SYGVNS. Deletions cut 3 bases from V and 2 bases from J, with 8 bases between. The CDR3 is made up of 13 amino acids. CDR3 nucleotides: TGTGCCAGCAGTGAGCCGGGGGCCTACGAGCAGTACTTC. Translating it yields CASSEPGAYEQYF.

In its sample, this clone was seen once. The chain is built from TRBV27 and TRBJ2-4, with TRBD1 identical over 9 bases. Germline lookup yields CDR1 MNHEY and CDR2 SMNVEV (reference sequence). V was pared by 1 base and J by 0 bases, with 19 bases of the junction left unmatched. This CDR3 contains 22 residues. The CDR3 sequence: CASSLWPPRQGGLTLAKNIQYF. The CDR3 bases are TGTGCCAGCAGTTTATGGCCCCCCCGACAGGGGGGTTTGACATTAGCCAAAAACATTCAGTACTTC.

A single count supports this clone. This sequence joins TRBV27 and TRBJ1-5; D is undetermined. With 1 base removed from V and 4 bases from J, the gap between germline ends came to 8 bases. The CDR3 consists of 14 residues. The germline V gene encodes CDR1 MNHEY and CDR2 SMNVEV (reference sequence). CDR3 nucleotide sequence: TGTGCCAGCAGTTTATTGGGAGAAAATCAGCCCCAGCATTTT. Translating gives CASSLLGENQPQHF.

The chain employs TRBV5-6 and TRBJ1-2; no definite D call. CDR1 is SGHDT and CDR2 is YYEEEE in the germline V gene. This CDR3 has 13 amino acids. V was clipped by 2 bases and J by 2 bases, with 7 bases between them. This chain's CDR3 is CASSFEANYGYTF. CDR3 bases: TGTGCCAGCAGCTTTGAGGCGAACTATGGCTACACCTTC.

The chain is built from TRBV6-6 and TRBJ2-7; the match to TRBD2 covers 8 bases. V lost 1 base to trimming and J lost 1 base; unmatched junction nucleotides: 0. Germline-derived CDR1 and CDR2 are MNHNY and SVGAGI (reference sequence). CDR3 size: 14 residues. The CDR3 spells CASSYLAGSYEQYF. Written as DNA, the CDR3 is TGTGCCAGCAGTTACTTAGCGGGATCCTACGAGCAGTACTTC.

The chain has TRBV9 and TRBJ2-1, with D perhaps matching TRBD2 (6 bases). Trimming removed 0 bases at V and 3 bases at J, with 7 bases between. The CDR3 runs to 14 residues. CDR1 is SGDLS and CDR2 is YYNGEE in the germline V gene. CDR3 protein: CASSVGGDYNEQFF. CDR3 nucleotides: TGTGCCAGCAGCGTAGGGGGGGACTACAATGAGCAGTTCTTC.

V gene TRBV5-8 combines with J gene TRBJ1-2; D is unresolved. Germline V gives CDR1 SGHTS, CDR2 YDEGEE. CDR3 length equals 15 residues. Trimming pared 1 base from V and 0 bases from J, leaving 10 bases between. DNA for the CDR3: TGTGCCAGCAGCTTGTTGTCTTTAGCTAACTATGGCTACACCTTC. It codes for CASSLLSLANYGYTF. Variable domain in full (rest from reference TRBV5-8 and TRBJ1-2): EAGVTQSPTHLIKTRGQQATLRCSPISGHTSVYWYQQALGLGLQFLLWYDEGEERNRGNFPPRFSGRQFPNYSSELNVNALELEDSALYLCASSLLSLANYGYTFGSGTRLTVV.

The chain carries TRBV30 and TRBJ1-2, with D possibly being TRBD1 (5 bases). V lost 1 base, J lost 5 bases, and 17 bases lay in between. Germline CDR1 GTSNPN, CDR2 SVGIG (reference sequence). The CDR3 has 15 residues. CDR3 coding DNA: TGTGCCTGGAGTGATGTAAGCCTCGGGGGATATGGCTACACCTTC. It translates to CAWSDVSLGGYGYTF.

This chain connects TRBV15 to TRBJ2-7; D ambiguous. The germline CDR1 and CDR2 sequences are LNHNV and YYDKDF (reference sequence). CDR3 size: 18 residues. V was cut by 0 bases and J by 0 bases, with 18 bases left in between. CDR3 DNA sequence: TGTGCCACCAGCAGAGATCTGGAGAAGCGCTTGAGCTCCTACGAGCAGTACTTC. It specifies CATSRDLEKRLSSYEQYF.

This chain connects TRBV19 to TRBJ1-4; 7 bases map to TRBD1. After removal of 9 bases from V and 7 bases from J, the junction contained 8 bases not matched to a gene. The CDR3 has 13 amino acids. Per germline, CDR1 LNHDA and CDR2 SQIVND (reference sequence). CDR3 residues: CASTGEGSEKLFF. CDR3 nucleotide sequence: TGTGCCAGCACAGGGGAAGGATCTGAAAAACTGTTTTTT.

The chain carries TRBV6-1 and TRBJ1-1; the D gene is possibly TRBD1 (5 bases). Germline CDR1 is MNHNS and CDR2 is SASEGT. The CDR3 sequence is 15 residues long. V lost 0 bases to trimming and J lost 7 bases, with 15 bases between them. CDR3 bases: TGTGCCAGCAGTGAAGCGCAGGCAGGGCCCTTTGAAGCTTTCTTT. Protein product: CASSEAQAGPFEAFF.

Worth noting for this clone: The identical CDR3 is also encoded by other nucleotide sequences in the sample. The chain has TRBV27 and TRBJ2-2, with unresolved D. From germline, CDR1 is MNHEY and CDR2 SMNVEV (reference sequence). This CDR3 has 12 residues. Deletions cut 6 bases from V and 3 bases from J, with 5 bases between. This CDR3 reads CASSFYTGELFF. CDR3 DNA: TGTGCCAGCAGCTTCTACACCGGGGAGCTGTTTTTT.

The genes are TRBV5-1 and TRBJ1-4, with 8 bases aligning to TRBD1. The V gene's germline CDR1 is SGHRS and CDR2 YFSETQ. The ends lost 0 bases at V and 4 bases at J; junction bases unmatched: 5. CDR3 length: 16 amino acids. The CDR3 here is CASSLDPGQGNEKLFF. The DNA of the CDR3 is TGCGCCAGCAGCTTGGATCCCGGACAGGGTAATGAAAAACTGTTTTTT.

The V gene is TRBV7-2, the J gene TRBJ2-5, with 7 positions matching TRBD2. The germline V gene has CDR1 SGHTA and CDR2 FQGNSA. The CDR3 loop spans 13 amino acids. The V and J ends lost 5 bases and 4 bases, in that order; junction bases with no gene match: 4. The CDR3 DNA reads as TGTGCCAGCAGCATAGGACTAGTAGAGACCCAGTACTTC. Amino acid sequence: CASSIGLVETQYF.

V gene TRBV19 combines with J gene TRBJ2-5; no clear D gene. The ends were cut back, 3 bases at V and 2 bases at J, with 13 bases in the middle. Germline CDR1 LNHDA, CDR2 SQIVND (reference sequence). There are 15 residues in the CDR3. CDR3 amino acids: CASSIGDGKQETQYF. DNA for the CDR3: TGTGCCAGTAGTATTGGAGACGGAAAACAAGAGACCCAGTACTTC.

The chain recombines TRBV6-1 with TRBJ1-1; D not certain. Per germline, CDR1 MNHNS and CDR2 SASEGT. This CDR3 comprises 13 residues. V lost 6 bases and J lost 0, with 8 bases in between. The chain's CDR3 is CASSENMNTEAFF. DNA of the CDR3: TGTGCCAGCAGCGAGAATATGAACACTGAAGCTTTCTTT.

This chain links TRBV2 with TRBJ2-1; 9 bases agree with TRBD1. The V gene's germline CDR1 is SNHLY and CDR2 FYNNEI. The CDR3 is 15 amino acids. V was pared by 4 bases and J by 10 bases, with 11 bases of the junction left unmatched. The CDR3 loop is CASSVYRGPGGEQFF. For the CDR3, the DNA is TGTGCCAGCAGTGTCTACAGGGGGCCCGGGGGGGAGCAGTTCTTC.

The gene calls are TRBV28 and TRBJ1-1, with 7 nucleotides matching TRBD1. Germline V CDR1 and CDR2: MDHEN, SYDVKM. The CDR3 consists of 13 residues. Germline trimming cut 6 bases from V and 5 bases from J; bases unmatched to any gene: 6. CDR3 DNA sequence: TGTGCCAGCAGGTCGATCAGGGGGACTGAAGCTTTCTTT. Protein product: CASRSIRGTEAFF.

This rearrangement joins TRBV7-8 to TRBJ2-3; D remains unclear. CDR1 and CDR2 from the germline V gene are SGHVS and FQNEAQ. The V and J ends lost 8 bases and 5 bases respectively, with 11 bases between them. The CDR3 loop spans 12 amino acids. The CDR3 DNA is TGTGCCAGCGCGACTGTGTTAGATACGCAGTATTTT. Its translation: CASATVLDTQYF.